These 31 T cell receptor beta chains were all obtained from the same sample, sequenced in a study of shared clonotypes between healthy human individuals. It was CD45RO-negative cells, positively selected for CCR7, that made up naive CD8 cells, with terminally differentiated effector memory CD45RA+ cells excluded. Generated by immunoSEQ multiplex PCR, the TCRdb table keeps only in-frame clones and is missing some. The table includes about 2.1 million clones, about 92% detected once. The specimen was naive CD8+ T cells from PBMCs. These receptor sequences come from a man between 18 and 29 years old in good health. Some clones in this sample may be carry-over from other donors' samples.

The rearrangement joins TRBV25-1 to TRBJ1-5; D may be TRBD1 (5 bases). The CDR3 has 15 residues. Germline lookup yields CDR1 MGHDK and CDR2 SYGVNS. V gave up 6 bases and J gave up 3 bases, with 15 bases separating them. CDR3 loop: CASRIDRIHNQPQHF. The CDR3 DNA follows: TGTGCCAGCAGAATAGACAGAATCCACAATCAGCCCCAGCATTTT.

The chain couples TRBV7-9 to TRBJ2-1; D may be TRBD1 (6 bases). Trimming removed 1 base at V and 4 bases at J, with 17 bases between. Per germline, CDR1 SEHNR and CDR2 FQNEAQ (reference sequence). CDR3 length: 17 residues. In DNA form, the CDR3 reads TGTGCCAGCAGCTTAGAGGTCGCAACAGGGAGTTACAATGAGCAGTTCTTC. Translated, it gives CASSLEVATGSYNEQFF.

The chain carries TRBV4-3 and TRBJ2-2; D possibly corresponds to TRBD1 (6 bases). V was shortened by 0 bases and J by 2 bases, with 13 bases between the two germline ends. The CDR3 sequence is 17 residues long. The germline CDR1 and CDR2 sequences are LGHNA and YSLEER. The CDR3 spells CASSQDGTGFNTGELFF. CDR3 DNA sequence: TGCGCCAGCAGCCAAGATGGAACAGGGTTCAACACCGGGGAGCTGTTTTTT.

The gene calls are TRBV19 and TRBJ2-3; tentatively, D is TRBD2 (6 bases). Per germline, CDR1 LNHDA and CDR2 SQIVND (reference sequence). CDR3 length: 16 amino acids. V was trimmed by 5 bases and J by 6 bases, leaving 21 bases between them. The DNA of the CDR3 is TGTGCCAGTAGTTCCCGGGCTCTAAGCGGGTCGGATACGCAGTATTTT. It translates to CASSSRALSGSDTQYF.

Only one count was recorded for this clone. The chain is built from TRBV28 and TRBJ1-5; D is perhaps TRBD1 (5 bases). Germline V gives CDR1 MDHEN, CDR2 SYDVKM. This CDR3 contains 16 residues. V lost 2 bases and J lost 2, with 13 bases in between. The CDR3: CASSLQTAGGNQPQHF. The CDR3 nucleotides read TGTGCCAGCAGTTTACAGACAGCCGGGGGCAATCAGCCCCAGCATTTT.

This chain uses TRBV19 with TRBJ1-2, with TRBD1 matching 10 bases. With 6 bases clipped from V and 6 bases from J, the junction kept 1 base outside the gene matches. The germline CDR1 and CDR2 sequences are LNHDA and SQIVND (reference sequence). This CDR3 is 12 amino acids long. The CDR3 bases are TGTGCCAGTAGGGGGACAGGGGATGGCTACACCTTC. It is translated as CASRGTGDGYTF. Full variable domain (rest looked up from reference TRBV19 and TRBJ1-2): DGGITQSPKYLFRKEGQNVTLSCEQNLNHDAMYWYRQDPGQGLRLIYYSQIVNDFQKGDIAEGYSVSREKKESFPLTVTSAQKNPTAFYLCASRGTGDGYTFGSGTRLTVV.

The chain recombines TRBV11-2 with TRBJ2-5, with 11 bases fitting TRBD2. The CDR3 runs 19 residues. J lost 5 bases, V lost 1 base, and 15 bases had no gene match. Germline V gene sequence: CDR1 SGHAT, CDR2 FQNNGV. In nucleotides, the CDR3 is TGTGCCAGCAGCTTAGTGTGGCGGGGGACTAGCGGCTTCCTCGAGACCCAGTACTTC. This translates into CASSLVWRGTSGFLETQYF. The full variable domain, with the rest looked up from reference TRBV11-2 and TRBJ2-5, is EAGVAQSPRYKIIEKRQSVAFWCNPISGHATLYWYQQILGQGPKLLIQFQNNGVVDDSQLPKDRFSAERLKGVDSTLKIQPAKLEDSAVYLCASSLVWRGTSGFLETQYFGPGTRLLVL.

CDR3 loop: CASSQEGLVYEQYF. The CDR3 DNA reads TGCGCCAGCAGCCAAGAAGGCCTAGTGTACGAGCAGTACTTC. J is TRBJ2-7 and V is TRBV4-1; the D is unclear. CDR3 length equals 14 residues. CDR1 is MGHRA, CDR2 YSYEKL, per germline. The V gene lost 0 bases and the J gene lost 4 bases, with 10 bases spanning the gap.

As DNA, the CDR3 is TGTGCCAGCACCGCCTCCGGAGGGTACGAGCAGTACTTC. Amino acids: CASTASGGYEQYF. V gene TRBV7-9 combines with J gene TRBJ2-7; D might be TRBD2 (6 bases). Germline CDR1 is SEHNR and CDR2 is FQNEAQ (reference sequence). This CDR3 contains 13 residues. Trimming took off 7 bases at V and 4 bases at J, with 14 bases between the two ends.

This clone was observed a handful of times. The chain combines TRBV27 with TRBJ2-4; possibly TRBD2 for D (5 bases). V lost 6 bases and J lost 8, with 11 bases in between. This CDR3 spans 12 amino acids. The germline gives CDR1 MNHEY, CDR2 SMNVEV (reference sequence). CDR3 DNA: TGTGCCAGCAGGACCTCCGGGGACATTCAGTACTTC. Protein product: CASRTSGDIQYF.

This sequence joins TRBV28 and TRBJ2-3; D might be TRBD1 (6 bases). Trimming stripped 8 bases from V and 4 bases from J, with 13 bases between. In germline, CDR1 is MDHEN, CDR2 SYDVKM. The CDR3 totals 13 residues. CDR3 coding DNA: TGTGCCAGCGAACAGGGAAGTTCAGATACGCAGTATTTT. It is translated as CASEQGSSDTQYF.

This clone has only one observation. The chain couples TRBV7-2 to TRBJ2-5; the match to TRBD1 covers 7 bases. The trim removed 4 bases at V and 0 bases at J, leaving 5 bases unmatched. CDR1 is SGHTA and CDR2 is FQGNSA in the germline V gene. The CDR3 is 15 amino acids. The CDR3 sequence: CASSSRQGNQETQYF. The CDR3 DNA reads as TGTGCCAGCAGCTCCCGACAGGGTAACCAAGAGACCCAGTACTTC. Looking up the rest from reference TRBV7-2 and TRBJ2-5 gives the full variable domain: GAGVSQSPSNKVTEKGKDVELRCDPISGHTALYWYRQSLGQGLEFLIYFQGNSAPDKSGLPSDRFSAERTGGSVSTLTIQRTQQEDSAVYLCASSSRQGNQETQYFGPGTRLLVL.

As concerns this clone: The sample carries other DNA sequences with the same CDR3. The chain combines TRBV7-9 with TRBJ2-7; D ambiguous. The CDR3 length is 12 residues. V lost 1 base, J lost 6 bases, and 7 bases lay in between. Germline CDR1 reads SEHNR; CDR2 reads FQNEAQ (reference sequence). CDR3 nucleotide sequence: TGTGCCAGCAGCTTAGGAGGCTCCGAGCAGTACTTC. Encoded protein: CASSLGGSEQYF. Full variable domain (outside the CDR3, taken from reference TRBV7-9 and TRBJ2-7): DTGVSQNPRHKITKRGQNVTFRCDPISEHNRLYWYRQTLGQGPEFLTYFQNEAQLEKSRLLSDRFSAERPKGSFSTLEIQRTEQGDSAMYLCASSLGGSEQYFGPGTRLTVT.

The chain combines TRBV2 with TRBJ2-7; D may be TRBD1 (5 bases). The CDR3 extends over 16 amino acids. Germline values: CDR1 SNHLY, CDR2 FYNNEI. The V and J ends lost 5 bases and 4 bases respectively, with 21 bases between them. Here the CDR3 reads CASSSGISRPGYEQYF. CDR3 DNA: TGTGCCAGCAGTTCTGGGATAAGCCGACCAGGGTACGAGCAGTACTTC.

This chain links TRBV28 with TRBJ2-5, with 10 bases aligning to TRBD2. This CDR3 has 15 residues. V trimming: 3 bases; J trimming: 2 bases; junction bases outside the gene matches: 3. Germline CDR1 MDHEN, CDR2 SYDVKM. CDR3 DNA sequence: TGTGCCAGCAGTTTGACTAGCGGGTATCAAGAGACCCAGTACTTC. Residues: CASSLTSGYQETQYF. The entire variable domain, with the rest obtained from reference TRBV28 and TRBJ2-5, is as follows: DVKVTQSSRYLVKRTGEKVFLECVQDMDHENMFWYRQDPGLGLRLIYFSYDVKMKEKGDIPEGYSVSREKKERFSLILESASTNQTSMYLCASSLTSGYQETQYFGPGTRLLVL.

The chain joins TRBV4-1 to TRBJ2-7; no clear D gene. From germline, CDR1 is MGHRA and CDR2 YSYEKL. The CDR3 covers 16 residues. V gave up 0 bases and J gave up 1 base, with 13 bases separating them. CDR3 sequence (DNA): TGCGCCAGCAGCCAAGAGAGCCCCAGTTTTTCCTACGAGCAGTACTTC. It specifies CASSQESPSFSYEQYF.

V and J are TRBV4-2 and TRBJ1-6; D call uncertain. CDR1 and CDR2 (germline): LGHNA, YNFKEQ. The V gene lost 6 bases and the J gene lost 8 bases, with 11 bases spanning the gap. This CDR3 is 13 amino acids long. Written as DNA, the CDR3 is TGTGCCAGCAGGGAGCTCGGGGATTCACCCCTCCACTTT. Protein sequence: CASRELGDSPLHF.

The chain couples TRBV28 to TRBJ2-1; D gene uncertain. Germline V lookup: CDR1 MDHEN, CDR2 SYDVKM. The CDR3 extends over 14 amino acids. The V end was cut by 8 bases, the J end by 0 bases, with 11 bases between. The CDR3 DNA reads TGTGCCAGCCGTGCTCTGAGCTCCTACAATGAGCAGTTCTTC. Its translation is CASRALSSYNEQFF.

This chain connects TRBV28 to TRBJ1-2, with TRBD1 identical over 8 bases. V lost 4 bases and J lost 4; bases outside the gene matches: 11. The CDR3 sequence is 16 residues long. In germline, CDR1 is MDHEN, CDR2 SYDVKM. The CDR3 is CASSSLGQGAGYGYTF. CDR3 DNA: TGTGCCAGCAGTTCTCTGGGGCAGGGGGCTGGCTATGGCTACACCTTC.

The J gene is TRBJ2-3, the V gene TRBV19; unclear D gene. Germline values: CDR1 LNHDA, CDR2 SQIVND (reference sequence). The V end was cut by 7 bases, the J end by 4 bases, with 18 bases between. CDR3 size: 15 residues. DNA of the CDR3: TGTGCCAGTACCTTCAGTCGTCGGGTTTCAGATACGCAGTATTTT. It translates to CASTFSRRVSDTQYF.

The rearrangement joins TRBV7-9 to TRBJ2-2; D tentatively fits TRBD1 or TRBD2 (5 bases each). V was shortened by 4 bases and J by 8 bases, with 11 bases between the two germline ends. This CDR3 comprises 13 residues. From germline, CDR1 is SEHNR and CDR2 FQNEAQ (reference sequence). For the CDR3, the DNA is TGTGCCAGCAGCTGGCCCGGGGCGGGGGAGCTGTTTTTT. Protein sequence: CASSWPGAGELFF.

The chain combines TRBV19 with TRBJ2-7; TRBD2 agrees at 9 bases. CDR1 LNHDA and CDR2 SQIVND come from the germline V gene (reference sequence). The CDR3 contains 15 residues. Trimming removed 4 bases from V and 2 bases from J; junction bases left unmatched: 6. The CDR3 protein is CASSKQREVTYEQYF. In DNA form, the CDR3 reads TGTGCCAGTAGTAAGCAGCGGGAGGTAACCTACGAGCAGTACTTC.

The V gene is TRBV28, the J gene TRBJ1-2; 7 bases line up with TRBD1. CDR1 and CDR2 from the germline V gene are MDHEN and SYDVKM. The CDR3 is 12 residues long. The V segment lost 8 bases and the J segment 2 bases; nucleotides outside the gene matches: 2. The CDR3 loop reads CASLTGNYGYTF. Here the CDR3 DNA reads TGTGCCAGCCTGACAGGGAACTATGGCTACACCTTC.

This sequence joins TRBV14 and TRBJ2-3; a possible D gene is TRBD2 (6 bases). The CDR3 runs 15 residues. Trimming took 5 bases from V and 6 from J, leaving 18 bases between them. CDR1 SGHDN and CDR2 FVKESK come from the germline V gene. The CDR3 sequence is CASSFPGTLWDTQYF. In DNA form, the CDR3 reads TGTGCCAGCAGCTTCCCCGGGACTCTGTGGGATACGCAGTATTTT.

This chain connects TRBV9 to TRBJ2-3; TRBD2 aligns across 11 bases. This CDR3 region has 15 residues. CDR1 is SGDLS, CDR2 YYNGEE, per germline. V was clipped by 3 bases and J by 6 bases; unmatched bases: 6. CDR3: CASSATGTSGDTQYF. DNA for the CDR3: TGTGCCAGCAGCGCAACCGGGACTAGCGGTGATACGCAGTATTTT.

V gene TRBV19 combines with J gene TRBJ2-3; D perhaps matches TRBD2 (6 bases). The germline V gene has CDR1 LNHDA and CDR2 SQIVND (reference sequence). This CDR3 region has 16 residues. Trimming cost V 8 bases and J 0 bases, with 18 bases left between them. The chain's CDR3 is CASAGWTPYSTDTQYF. DNA of the CDR3: TGTGCCAGTGCGGGGTGGACACCTTATAGCACAGATACGCAGTATTTT.

This sequence joins TRBV5-1 and TRBJ2-2; no definite D call. CDR3 length: 14 residues. The V end lost 3 bases, the J end lost 2 bases, and 8 bases lay between the germline ends. Germline CDR1 reads SGHRS; CDR2 reads YFSETQ. The CDR3 DNA reads as TGCGCCAGCAGCTCGGTCTATAACACCGGGGAGCTGTTTTTT. Translated, it gives CASSSVYNTGELFF.

The CDR3 sequence: CASSLVPGAAGELFF. The CDR3, as DNA: TGTGCCAGCAGCCTCGTTCCAGGGGCCGCCGGGGAGCTGTTTTTT. The chain couples TRBV11-3 to TRBJ2-2; possible D gene TRBD1, 6 bases. The CDR3 has 15 residues. CDR1 SGHNT and CDR2 YENEEA come from the germline V gene. Trimming pared 5 bases from V and 6 bases from J, leaving 16 bases between.

This chain connects TRBV28 to TRBJ2-7; 11 positions agree with TRBD2. Germline loops: CDR1 MDHEN, CDR2 SYDVKM. This CDR3 spans 18 amino acids. Trimming cost V 3 bases and J 3 bases; bases outside gene matches: 13. The CDR3 nucleotides are TGTGCCAGCAGTTTGTTGCGACTAGCGGGACGGGACGACTACGAGCAGTACTTC. Residues: CASSLLRLAGRDDYEQYF. The full variable domain, with the rest looked up from reference TRBV28 and TRBJ2-7, is DVKVTQSSRYLVKRTGEKVFLECVQDMDHENMFWYRQDPGLGLRLIYFSYDVKMKEKGDIPEGYSVSREKKERFSLILESASTNQTSMYLCASSLLRLAGRDDYEQYFGPGTRLTVT.

The chain combines TRBV27 with TRBJ2-1; D uncertain. CDR1 is MNHEY, CDR2 SMNVEV, per germline (reference sequence). CDR3 length equals 18 residues. V lost 1 base and J 1 base, leaving 17 bases between the germline ends. The CDR3, as DNA: TGTGCCAGCAGTTTATATGGCGGCGCAGTAATTTCCTACAATGAGCAGTTCTTC. Translating gives CASSLYGGAVISYNEQFF.

In regard to this clone: At one end, the junction sequence differs from germline, possibly due to a read error. The chain couples TRBV27 to TRBJ2-2, with 12 bases matching TRBD2. CDR1 is MNHEY and CDR2 is SMNVEV in the germline V gene (reference sequence). The CDR3 loop spans 16 amino acids. CDR3 region: CASSFRTSGNAGELFF. The CDR3 region has the DNA TGTGCCAGCAGTTTTCGGACTAGCGGGAACGCCGGGGAGCTGTTTTTT.